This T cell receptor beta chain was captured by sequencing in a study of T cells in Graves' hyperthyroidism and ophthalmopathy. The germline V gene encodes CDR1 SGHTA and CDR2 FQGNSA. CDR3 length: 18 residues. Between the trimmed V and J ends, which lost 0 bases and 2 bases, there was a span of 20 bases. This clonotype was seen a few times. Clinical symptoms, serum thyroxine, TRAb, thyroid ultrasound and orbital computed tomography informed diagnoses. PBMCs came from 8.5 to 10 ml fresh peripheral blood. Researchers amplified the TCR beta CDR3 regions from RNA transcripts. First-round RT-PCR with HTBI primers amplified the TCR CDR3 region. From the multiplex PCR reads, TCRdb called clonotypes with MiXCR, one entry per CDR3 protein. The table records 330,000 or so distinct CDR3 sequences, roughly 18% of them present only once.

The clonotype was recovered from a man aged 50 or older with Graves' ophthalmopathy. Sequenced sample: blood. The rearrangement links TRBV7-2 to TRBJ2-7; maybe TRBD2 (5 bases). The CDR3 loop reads CASSLATPSRRVTYEQYF. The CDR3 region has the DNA TGTGCCAGCAGCTTAGCTACGCCTAGTAGGCGGGTTACCTACGAGCAGTACTTC.